Following are 15 T cell receptor beta chains from one sample sequenced in a study of cytomegalovirus exposure and HLA in healthy donors (dated 2017 in TCRdb). The library was built by means of the immunoSEQ multiplex PCR assay. The multiplex PCR relied on a mix of 60 forward primers for TCR Vbeta segments and 13 reverse primers for TCR Jbeta segments. TCRdb's version of the immuneACCESS table is confined to in-frame rearrangements and falls short of the full clone set. An unresolved V gene accounts for under half of the shortfall where checked; the remainder is of unknown origin. In this sample the table shows under 200,000 clones, roughly 90% of which occur a single time. Clones ranked in the top ten supply roughly 0.33% of the sample. Sequenced: PBMCs. The receptors come from a young woman in good health and CMV-seronegative.

This clone was seen once. The chain uses TRBV9 and TRBJ2-7, with TRBD1 matching over 7 bases. The CDR3 loop spans 15 amino acids. The V gene's germline CDR1 is SGDLS and CDR2 YYNGEE. The ends lost 3 bases at V and 2 bases at J; junction bases unmatched: 8. The CDR3 DNA follows: TGTGCCAGCAGCGCTAGACCAGGGACAGCCTACGAGCAGTACTTC. This encodes CASSARPGTAYEQYF.

The chain has TRBV7-6 and TRBJ1-2; 8 bases align to TRBD1. After removal of 5 bases from V and 4 bases from J, the junction contained 6 bases not matched to a gene. The CDR3 is made up of 14 amino acids. Germline loops: CDR1 SGHVS, CDR2 FNYEAQ. CDR3 sequence reads: CASSPGQVIYGYTF. CDR3 in DNA: TGTGCCAGCAGCCCGGGACAGGTTATCTATGGCTACACCTTC. The entire variable domain, with the rest obtained from reference TRBV7-6 and TRBJ1-2, is as follows: GAGVSQSPRYKVTKRGQDVALRCDPISGHVSLYWYRQALGQGPEFLTYFNYEAQQDKSGLPNDRFSAERPEGSISTLTIQRTEQRDSAMYRCASSPGQVIYGYTFGSGTRLTVV.

CDR3 residues: CASSRLDWESYNEQFF. DNA for the CDR3: TGTGCCAGCAGCCGTCTGGATTGGGAGTCCTACAATGAGCAGTTCTTC. V gene TRBV5-8 combines with J gene TRBJ2-1; maybe TRBD2 (5 bases). CDR1 is SGHTS, CDR2 YDEGEE, per germline. V lost 4 bases and J 1 base, leaving 15 bases between the germline ends. The CDR3 has 16 amino acids.

The chain employs TRBV5-1 and TRBJ1-4; D possibly corresponds to TRBD1 (6 bases). The germline gives CDR1 SGHRS, CDR2 YFSETQ. Trimming took off 0 bases at V and 8 bases at J, with 11 bases between the two ends. This CDR3 is built from 14 residues. The CDR3 DNA sequence: TGCGCCAGCAGCTTGGGATCAGGGGAGGAAAAACTGTTTTTT. Residues: CASSLGSGEEKLFF.

Only one count was recorded for this clone. This chain joins TRBV4-1 and TRBJ2-7; no clear D gene. Trimming left V 0 bases short and J 2 bases short, with 17 bases between. Germline CDR1 reads MGHRA; CDR2 reads YSYEKL. The CDR3 is made up of 17 amino acids. CDR3 nucleotides: TGCGCCAGCAGCCAAGAGTTGACATTGGGCTCAACCTACGAGCAGTACTTC. It yields the protein CASSQELTLGSTYEQYF.

V gene TRBV5-5 combines with J gene TRBJ2-7; D possibly corresponds to TRBD1 (6 bases). V lost 4 bases, J lost 6 bases, and 20 bases lay in between. Germline V gene data show CDR1 as SGHKS and CDR2 as YYEKEE (reference sequence). The CDR3 is 15 residues long. The CDR3 region has the DNA TGTGCCAGCAGCGGGGGACATCGTGGCCCTGGCGAGCAGTACTTC. It is translated as CASSGGHRGPGEQYF.

V and J are TRBV7-9 and TRBJ1-3, with unresolved D. CDR3 size: 15 residues. Per the germline V gene, CDR1 is SEHNR and CDR2 is FQNEAQ (reference sequence). The V gene lost 0 bases and the J gene lost 0 bases, with 6 bases spanning the gap. CDR3 protein: CASSLALSSGNTIYF. The CDR3 region has the DNA TGTGCCAGCAGCTTAGCGCTTAGCTCTGGAAACACCATATATTTT.

This chain joins TRBV4-1 and TRBJ2-3; 9 nucleotides match TRBD1. The CDR3 runs 15 residues. With V trimmed by 1 base and J by 3 bases, 2 bases remained unmatched. Germline V gene sequence: CDR1 MGHRA, CDR2 YSYEKL. This chain's CDR3 is CASSQGQGETDTQYF. The DNA for the CDR3 is TGCGCCAGCAGCCAAGGACAGGGGGAAACAGATACGCAGTATTTT.

CDR3 region: CASSARQIREQYF. CDR3 coding DNA: TGTGCCAGCAGTGCCAGACAGATTAGGGAGCAGTACTTC. V gene TRBV2 combines with J gene TRBJ2-7; a possible D gene is TRBD1 (5 bases). Germline V gene sequence: CDR1 SNHLY, CDR2 FYNNEI. The length of the CDR3 is 13 residues. Trimming cost V 4 bases and J 7 bases, with 14 bases left between them.

The chain combines TRBV28 with TRBJ1-2; the match to TRBD1 covers 7 bases. The CDR3 consists of 13 residues. CDR1 and CDR2 from the germline V gene are MDHEN and SYDVKM. Losses at the gene ends were 7 bases for V and 3 bases for J; bases not matched to a gene: 5. The DNA of the CDR3 is TGTGCCAGCACCACAGGGGCTGACTATGGCTACACCTTC. This encodes CASTTGADYGYTF.

The chain joins TRBV29-1 to TRBJ2-2; 8 bases are shared with TRBD2. The CDR3 runs 15 residues. J was trimmed by 4 bases and V by 6 bases; bases with no gene match: 10. CDR1 and CDR2 (germline): SQVTM, ANQGSEA. The CDR3 here is CSVGQRGPGTGELFF. The CDR3 DNA is TGCAGCGTGGGGCAGCGGGGGCCGGGCACCGGGGAGCTGTTTTTT.

The rearrangement links TRBV5-1 to TRBJ2-2; TRBD2 agrees at 8 bases. After removal of 5 bases from V and 7 bases from J, the junction contained 7 bases not matched to a gene. Germline loops: CDR1 SGHRS, CDR2 YFSETQ. The CDR3 loop spans 14 amino acids. CDR3 loop: CASSSASGLGELFF. Here the CDR3 DNA reads TGCGCCAGCAGTTCGGCTAGCGGGCTCGGGGAGCTGTTTTTT. The full variable domain, its missing parts supplied by reference TRBV5-1 and TRBJ2-2, is KAGVTQTPRYLIKTRGQQVTLSCSPISGHRSVSWYQQTPGQGLQFLFEYFSETQRNKGNFPGRFSGRQFSNSRSEMNVSTLELGDSALYLCASSSASGLGELFFGEGSRLTVL.

CDR3 DNA: TGTGCCAGCAGTCACCCGGGACAGCTCTACGAGCAGTACTTC. Residues: CASSHPGQLYEQYF. The chain carries TRBV6-5 and TRBJ2-7; TRBD1 matches at 7 bases. With 5 bases clipped from V and 3 bases from J, the junction kept 7 bases outside the gene matches. The CDR3 totals 14 residues. Germline V CDR1 and CDR2: MNHEY, SVGAGI.

The chain combines TRBV4-1 with TRBJ2-5; D perhaps matches TRBD2 (5 bases). The tail of the sequence fits TRBJ2-7 better, so the J call may be wrong. This CDR3 contains 15 residues. Looked up from germline, CDR1 is MGHRA and CDR2 is YSYEKL. This CDR3 is CASSQADLSSYEQYF. CDR3 nucleotide sequence: TGCGCCAGCAGCCAAGCGGACTTGAGCTCCTACGAGCAGTACTTC.

The rearrangement joins TRBV6-5 to TRBJ2-2; D is unclear. In germline, CDR1 is MNHEY, CDR2 SVGAGI. The CDR3 loop spans 15 amino acids. The V end was cut by 5 bases, the J end by 1 base, with 11 bases between. CDR3 DNA: TGTGCCAGCAGTCGCAAAGACTGGAACACCGGGGAGCTGTTTTTT. It translates to CASSRKDWNTGELFF.